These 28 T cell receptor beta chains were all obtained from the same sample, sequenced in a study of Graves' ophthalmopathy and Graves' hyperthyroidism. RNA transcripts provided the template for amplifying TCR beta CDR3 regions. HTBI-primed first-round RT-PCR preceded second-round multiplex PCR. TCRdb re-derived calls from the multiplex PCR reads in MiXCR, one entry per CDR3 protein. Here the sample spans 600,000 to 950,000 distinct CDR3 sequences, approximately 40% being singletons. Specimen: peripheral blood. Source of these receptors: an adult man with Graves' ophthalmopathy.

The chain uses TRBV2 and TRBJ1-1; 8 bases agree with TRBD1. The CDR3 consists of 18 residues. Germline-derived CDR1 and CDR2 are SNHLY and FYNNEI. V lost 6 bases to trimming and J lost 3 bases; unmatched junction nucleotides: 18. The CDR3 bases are TGTGCCAGCAGCCAAGATATGGCCAGGGGGCTAAGGGACACTGAAGCTTTCTTT. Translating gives CASSQDMARGLRDTEAFF.

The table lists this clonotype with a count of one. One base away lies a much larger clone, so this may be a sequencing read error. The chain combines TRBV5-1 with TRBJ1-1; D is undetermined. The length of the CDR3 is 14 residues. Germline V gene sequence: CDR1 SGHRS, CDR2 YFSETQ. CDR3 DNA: TGCGCCAGCAGCTTGGCAGGTTCGAACACTGGAGCTTTCTTT. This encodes CASSLAGSNTGAFF.

In DNA, the CDR3 is TGCAGTGCTAATTTTAGGGGGCCCTCCTACGAGCAGTACTTC. Protein product: CSANFRGPSYEQYF. V usage is TRBV20-1 and J usage is TRBJ2-7; 7 bases agree with TRBD1. CDR3 length: 14 amino acids. With 4 bases clipped from V and 0 bases from J, the junction kept 6 bases outside the gene matches. Germline assignment: CDR1 DFQATT and CDR2 SNEGSKA (reference sequence).

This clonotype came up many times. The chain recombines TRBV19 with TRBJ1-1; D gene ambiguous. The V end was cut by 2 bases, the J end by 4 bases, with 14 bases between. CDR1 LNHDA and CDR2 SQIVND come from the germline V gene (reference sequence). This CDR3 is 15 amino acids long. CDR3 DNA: TGTGCCAGTAGTATATGGGCCAGCGGGCGCACTGAAGCTTTCTTT. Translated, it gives CASSIWASGRTEAFF.

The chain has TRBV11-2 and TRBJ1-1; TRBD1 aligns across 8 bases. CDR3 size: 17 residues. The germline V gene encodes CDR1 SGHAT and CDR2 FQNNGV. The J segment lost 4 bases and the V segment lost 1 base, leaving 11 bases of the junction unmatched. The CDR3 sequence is CASSLGRGRGGTTEAFF. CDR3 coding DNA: TGTGCCAGCAGCTTAGGCAGGGGGCGCGGGGGGACCACTGAAGCTTTCTTT.

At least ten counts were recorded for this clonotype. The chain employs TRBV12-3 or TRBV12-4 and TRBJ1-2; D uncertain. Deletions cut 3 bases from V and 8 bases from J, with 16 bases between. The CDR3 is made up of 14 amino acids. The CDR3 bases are TGTGCCAGCAGTTTTCGTTCTGCGGAGGAAGGCTACACCTTC. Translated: CASSFRSAEEGYTF.

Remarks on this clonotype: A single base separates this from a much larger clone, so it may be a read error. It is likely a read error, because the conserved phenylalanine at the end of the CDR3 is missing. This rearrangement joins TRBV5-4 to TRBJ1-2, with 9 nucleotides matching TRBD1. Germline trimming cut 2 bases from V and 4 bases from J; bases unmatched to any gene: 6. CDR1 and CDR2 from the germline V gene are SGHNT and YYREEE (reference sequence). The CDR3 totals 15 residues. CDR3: CASSLTRTGVYGYTL. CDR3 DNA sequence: TGTGCCAGCAGCTTAACACGGACAGGGGTCTATGGCTACACCCTC.

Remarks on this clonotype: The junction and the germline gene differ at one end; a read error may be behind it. CDR3 coding DNA: TGTGCCATCAGTGAAGGAGGGGAGCCGGCCCAGTACTTC. Its translation: CAISEGGEPAQYF. The gene calls are TRBV6-6 and TRBJ2-5; TRBD2 might be the D (6 bases). The CDR3 loop spans 13 amino acids. The germline V gene has CDR1 MNHNY and CDR2 SVGAGI (reference sequence).

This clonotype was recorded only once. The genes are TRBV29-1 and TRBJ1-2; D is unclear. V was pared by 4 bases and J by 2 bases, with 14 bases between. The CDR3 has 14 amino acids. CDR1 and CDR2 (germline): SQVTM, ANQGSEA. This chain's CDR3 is CSVAGEGKNYGYTF. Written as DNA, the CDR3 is TGCAGCGTTGCCGGGGAAGGCAAGAACTATGGCTACACCTTC.

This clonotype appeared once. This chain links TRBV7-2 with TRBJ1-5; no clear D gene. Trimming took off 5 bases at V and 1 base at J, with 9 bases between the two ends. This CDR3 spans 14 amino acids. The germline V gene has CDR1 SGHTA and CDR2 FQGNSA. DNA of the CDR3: TGTGCCAGCAGCACCTATGGGAGCAATCAGCCCCAGCATTTT. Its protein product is CASSTYGSNQPQHF.

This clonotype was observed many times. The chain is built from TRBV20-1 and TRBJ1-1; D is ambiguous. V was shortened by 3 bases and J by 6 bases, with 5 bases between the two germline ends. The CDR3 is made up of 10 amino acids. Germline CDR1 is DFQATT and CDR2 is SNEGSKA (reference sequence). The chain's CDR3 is CSASSPEAFF. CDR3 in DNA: TGCAGTGCTAGCTCTCCTGAAGCTTTCTTT.

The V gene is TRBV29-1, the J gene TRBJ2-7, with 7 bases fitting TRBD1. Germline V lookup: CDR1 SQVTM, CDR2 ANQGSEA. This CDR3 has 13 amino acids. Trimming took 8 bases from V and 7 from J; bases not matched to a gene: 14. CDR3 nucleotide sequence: TGCAGCAACTTACAGGGGCTAGGAGATGAGCAGTACTTC. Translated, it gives CSNLQGLGDEQYF.

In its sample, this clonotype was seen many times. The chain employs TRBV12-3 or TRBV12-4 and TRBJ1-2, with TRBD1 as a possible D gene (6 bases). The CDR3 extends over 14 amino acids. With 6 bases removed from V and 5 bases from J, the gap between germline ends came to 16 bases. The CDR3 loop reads CASSQDRTGYGYTF. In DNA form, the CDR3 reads TGTGCCAGCAGCCAAGACAGGACCGGGTATGGCTACACCTTC.

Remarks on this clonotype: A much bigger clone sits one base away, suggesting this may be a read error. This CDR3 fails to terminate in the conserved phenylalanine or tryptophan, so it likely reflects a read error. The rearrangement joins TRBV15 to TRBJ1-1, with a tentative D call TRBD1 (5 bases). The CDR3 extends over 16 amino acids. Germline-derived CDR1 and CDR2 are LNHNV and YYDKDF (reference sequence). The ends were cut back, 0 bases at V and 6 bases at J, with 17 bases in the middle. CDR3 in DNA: TGTGCCACCAGCAGAGATTTGGGGCTTTGGCGGGCTGAAGCTTTCCTT. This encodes CATSRDLGLWRAEAFL.

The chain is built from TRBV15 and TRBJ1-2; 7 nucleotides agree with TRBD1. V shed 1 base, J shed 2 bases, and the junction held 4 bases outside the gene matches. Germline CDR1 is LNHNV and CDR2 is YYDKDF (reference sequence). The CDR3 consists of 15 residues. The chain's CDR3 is CATSRGDSKNYGYTF. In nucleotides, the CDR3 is TGTGCCACCAGCAGAGGGGACAGCAAAAACTATGGCTACACCTTC.

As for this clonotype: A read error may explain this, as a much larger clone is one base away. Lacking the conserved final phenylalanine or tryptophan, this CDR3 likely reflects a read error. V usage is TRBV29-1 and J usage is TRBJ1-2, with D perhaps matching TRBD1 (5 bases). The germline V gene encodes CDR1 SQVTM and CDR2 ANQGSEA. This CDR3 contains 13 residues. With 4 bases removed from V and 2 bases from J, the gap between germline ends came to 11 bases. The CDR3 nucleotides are TGCAGCGTTGCCGGGACGGAGAACTATGGCTACACCTCC. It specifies CSVAGTENYGYTS.

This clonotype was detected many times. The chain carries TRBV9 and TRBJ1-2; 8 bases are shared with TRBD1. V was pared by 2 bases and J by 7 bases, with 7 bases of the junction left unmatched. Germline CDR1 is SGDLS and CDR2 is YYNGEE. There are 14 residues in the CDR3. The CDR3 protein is CASSVWQGASGYTF. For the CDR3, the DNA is TGTGCCAGCAGCGTCTGGCAGGGGGCAAGTGGCTACACCTTC.

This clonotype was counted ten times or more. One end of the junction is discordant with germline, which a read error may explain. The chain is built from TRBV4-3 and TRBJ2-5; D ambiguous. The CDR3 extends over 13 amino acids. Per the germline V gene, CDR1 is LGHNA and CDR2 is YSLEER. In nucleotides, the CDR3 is TGTGCCAGCAGTCCCGGAACCCAAGAGACCCAGTACTTC. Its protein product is CASSPGTQETQYF.

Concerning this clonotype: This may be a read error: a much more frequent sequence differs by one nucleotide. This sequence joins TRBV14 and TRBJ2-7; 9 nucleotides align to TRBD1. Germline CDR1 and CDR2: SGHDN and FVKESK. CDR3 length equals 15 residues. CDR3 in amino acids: CASSQATGGAYEQHF. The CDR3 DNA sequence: TGTGCCAGCAGCCAGGCGACAGGGGGGGCCTACGAGCAGCACTTC.

CDR3 protein: CASSLAGGGSTEAFF. DNA of the CDR3: TGTGCCAGCAGTTTAGCGGGGGGCGGGAGCACTGAAGCTTTCTTT. V is TRBV12-3 or TRBV12-4 and J is TRBJ1-1, with D tentatively TRBD1 (6 bases). The CDR3 loop spans 15 amino acids. Trimming took off 0 bases at V and 4 bases at J, with 12 bases between the two ends.

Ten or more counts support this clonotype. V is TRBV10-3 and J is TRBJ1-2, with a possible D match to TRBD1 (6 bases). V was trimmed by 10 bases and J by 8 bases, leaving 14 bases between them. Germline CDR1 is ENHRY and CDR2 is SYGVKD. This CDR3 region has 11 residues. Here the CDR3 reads CASNSGAGYTF. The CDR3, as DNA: TGTGCCAGCAACTCAGGGGCAGGCTACACCTTC.

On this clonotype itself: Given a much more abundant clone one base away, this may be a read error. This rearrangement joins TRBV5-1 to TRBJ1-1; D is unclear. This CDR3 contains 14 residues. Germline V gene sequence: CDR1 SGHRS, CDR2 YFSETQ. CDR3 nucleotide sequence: TGCGTCAGCAGCTTGGACCGCCTTTCCACTGAAGCTTTCTTT. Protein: CVSSLDRLSTEAFF.

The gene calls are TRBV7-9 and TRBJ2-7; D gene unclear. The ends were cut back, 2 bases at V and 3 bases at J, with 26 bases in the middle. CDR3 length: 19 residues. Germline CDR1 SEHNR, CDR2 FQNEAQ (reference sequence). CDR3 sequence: CASSLQPIYSDMNRYEQYF. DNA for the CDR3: TGTGCCAGCAGCTTACAACCCATATACTCCGACATGAACCGCTACGAGCAGTACTTC.

The DNA for the CDR3 is TGTGCCAGCAGCCAAGACTCGGCAGGGACCCGTCCTCAGTACTTC. It encodes CASSQDSAGTRPQYF. The chain uses TRBV14 and TRBJ2-7, with D possibly being TRBD1 or TRBD2 (5 bases each). The CDR3 runs 15 residues. V shed 0 bases and J shed 10 bases, with 19 bases lying between them. Per germline, CDR1 SGHDN and CDR2 FVKESK.

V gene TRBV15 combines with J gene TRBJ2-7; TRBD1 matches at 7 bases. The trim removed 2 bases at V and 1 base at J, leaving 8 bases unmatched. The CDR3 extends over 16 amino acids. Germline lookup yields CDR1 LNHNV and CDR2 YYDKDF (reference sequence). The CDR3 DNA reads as TGTGCCACCAGCAGAAGCCGACAGGGCGGGTCCTACGAGCAGTACTTC. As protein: CATSRSRQGGSYEQYF.

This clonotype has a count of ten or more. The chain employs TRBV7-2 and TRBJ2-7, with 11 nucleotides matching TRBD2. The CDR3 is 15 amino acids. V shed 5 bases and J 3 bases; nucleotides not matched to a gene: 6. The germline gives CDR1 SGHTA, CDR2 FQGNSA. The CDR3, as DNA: TGTGCCAGCAGCATGACTAGCGGGGAATTCTACGAGCAGTACTTC. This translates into CASSMTSGEFYEQYF. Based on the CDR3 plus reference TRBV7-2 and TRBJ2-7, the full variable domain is GAGVSQSPSNKVTEKGKDVELRCDPISGHTALYWYRQSLGQGLEFLIYFQGNSAPDKSGLPSDRFSAERTGGSVSTLTIQRTQQEDSAVYLCASSMTSGEFYEQYFGPGTRLTVT.

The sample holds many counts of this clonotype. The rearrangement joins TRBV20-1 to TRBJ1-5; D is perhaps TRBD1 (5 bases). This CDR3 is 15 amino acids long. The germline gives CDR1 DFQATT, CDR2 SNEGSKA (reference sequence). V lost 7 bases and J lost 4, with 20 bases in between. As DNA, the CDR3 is TGCAGTGTCGCCAGTCCGGGTGAGGGGAATCAGCCCCAGCATTTT. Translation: CSVASPGEGNQPQHF.

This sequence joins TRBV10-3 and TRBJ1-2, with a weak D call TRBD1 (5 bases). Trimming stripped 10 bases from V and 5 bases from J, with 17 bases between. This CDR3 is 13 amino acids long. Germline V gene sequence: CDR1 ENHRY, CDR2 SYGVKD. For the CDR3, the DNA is TGTGCCAGCGGAACGGGACGGGAGTATGGCTACACCTTC. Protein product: CASGTGREYGYTF.